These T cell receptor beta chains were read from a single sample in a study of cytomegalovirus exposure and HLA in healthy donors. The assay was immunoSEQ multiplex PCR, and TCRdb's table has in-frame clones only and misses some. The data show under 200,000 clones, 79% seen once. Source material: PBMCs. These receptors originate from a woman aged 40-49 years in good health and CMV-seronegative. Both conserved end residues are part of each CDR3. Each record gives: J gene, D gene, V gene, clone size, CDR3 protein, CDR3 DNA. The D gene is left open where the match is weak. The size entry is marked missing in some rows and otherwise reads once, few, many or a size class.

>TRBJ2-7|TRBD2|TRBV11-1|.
CASSRGLAGGPGYEQYF
TGTGCCAGCAGCCGAGGACTAGCGGGGGGGCCGGGCTACGAGCAGTACTTC
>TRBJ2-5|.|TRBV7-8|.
CASSLDRVVETQYF
TGTGCCAGCAGCTTAGACAGGGTGGTCGAGACCCAGTACTTC
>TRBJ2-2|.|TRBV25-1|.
CASRGDTGELFF
TGTGCCAGCAGGGGAGACACCGGGGAGCTGTTTTTT
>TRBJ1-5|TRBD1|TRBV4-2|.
CASSQHSGTGPLSNNQPQHF
TGTGCCAGCAGCCAGCACTCCGGGACAGGGCCCCTCTCTAATAATCAGCCCCAGCATTTT
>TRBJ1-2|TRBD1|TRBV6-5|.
CASSTTGAYGYTF
TGTGCCAGCAGTACGACAGGGGCCTATGGCTACACCTTC
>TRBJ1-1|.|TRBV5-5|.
CASSGHPRMNTEAFF
TGTGCCAGCAGCGGACACCCAAGAATGAACACTGAAGCTTTCTTT
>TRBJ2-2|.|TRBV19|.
CATQEGVGGELFF
TGTGCCACCCAAGAGGGGGTGGGCGGGGAGCTGTTTTTT
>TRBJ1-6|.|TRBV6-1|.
CASSESGGSPLHF
TGTGCCAGCAGTGAATCCGGCGGCTCACCCCTCCACTTT
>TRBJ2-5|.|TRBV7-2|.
CASHYMTGTQYF
TGTGCCAGCCACTACATGACTGGGACCCAGTACTTC
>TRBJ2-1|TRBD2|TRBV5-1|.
CASSSTSSLDEQFF
TGCGCCAGCAGCTCGACTAGCTCACTCGATGAGCAGTTCTTC
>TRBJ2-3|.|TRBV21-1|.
CASSKEAPGKGASTDTQYF
TGTGCCAGCAGCAAAGAGGCCCCGGGGAAAGGTGCTAGCACAGATACGCAGTATTTT
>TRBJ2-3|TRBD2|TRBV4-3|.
CASSQELAGNTDTQYF
TGCGCCAGCAGCCAAGAACTAGCGGGGAATACAGATACGCAGTATTTT
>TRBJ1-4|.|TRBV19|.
CASSKVGTGNEKLFF
TGTGCCAGTAGTAAGGTGGGAACAGGCAATGAAAAACTGTTTTTT
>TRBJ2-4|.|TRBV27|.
CASSFTRGAKNIQYF
TGTGCCAGCTCCTTCACGCGGGGAGCCAAAAACATTCAGTACTTC
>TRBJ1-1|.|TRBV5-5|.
CASSLAYRRPEAFF
TGTGCCAGCAGCTTGGCCTACAGGCGGCCTGAAGCTTTCTTT
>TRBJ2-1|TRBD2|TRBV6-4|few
CASSVLAGSLYNEQFF
TGTGCCAGCAGTGTCCTAGCGGGATCTCTCTACAATGAGCAGTTCTTC
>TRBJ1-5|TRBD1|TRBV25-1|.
CASSGTGTNQPQHF
TGTGCCAGCAGTGGGACAGGGACCAATCAGCCCCAGCATTTT
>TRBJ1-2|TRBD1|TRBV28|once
CASSSETGTGYTF
TGTGCCAGCAGTTCCGAGACAGGGACTGGCTACACCTTC
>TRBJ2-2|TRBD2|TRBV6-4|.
CASSRTSGSNTGELLF
TGTGCCAGCAGCAGGACTAGCGGGTCGAACACCGGGGAGCTGCTTTTT
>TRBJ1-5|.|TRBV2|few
CASSSGVSNQPQHF
TGTGCCAGCAGTTCAGGGGTTAGCAATCAGCCCCAGCATTTT
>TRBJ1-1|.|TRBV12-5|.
CASGRGNFNTEAFF
TGTGCTAGTGGGCGCGGGAACTTCAACACTGAAGCTTTCTTT
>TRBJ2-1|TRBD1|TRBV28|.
CASSLRLGTGVYNEQFF
TGTGCCAGCAGTTTAAGACTAGGGACAGGTGTCTACAATGAGCAGTTCTTC
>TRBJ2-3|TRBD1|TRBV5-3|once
CARRTGQGVGTDTQYF
TGTGCCAGAAGGACCGGACAGGGAGTCGGAACAGATACGCAGTATTTT
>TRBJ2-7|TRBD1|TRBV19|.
CASSPGQPPYEQYF
TGTGCCAGTAGTCCGGGACAGCCCCCCTACGAGCAGTACTTC
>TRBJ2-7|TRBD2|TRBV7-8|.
CASRGASGDYEQYF
TGTGCCAGCAGAGGGGCTAGCGGGGACTACGAGCAGTACTTC
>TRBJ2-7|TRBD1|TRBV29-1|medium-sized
CSGRQGDYEQYF
TGCAGCGGACGACAGGGAGACTACGAGCAGTACTTC
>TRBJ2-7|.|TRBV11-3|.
CASSLSGRLHEQYF
TGTGCCAGCAGCTTATCGGGGAGACTGCACGAGCAGTACTTC
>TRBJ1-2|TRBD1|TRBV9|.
CASSGTGSYGYTF
TGTGCCAGCAGCGGGACAGGGAGCTATGGCTACACCTTC
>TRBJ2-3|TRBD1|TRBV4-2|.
CASSRGQGAADTQYF
TGTGCCAGCAGCCGAGGACAGGGGGCAGCAGATACGCAGTATTTT
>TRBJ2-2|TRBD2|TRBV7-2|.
CASSLDRAGGPGELFF
TGTGCCAGCAGCTTAGACCGCGCGGGAGGGCCCGGGGAGCTGTTTTTT
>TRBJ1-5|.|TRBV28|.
CASSPYSPPQHF
TGTGCCAGCAGTCCCTATTCCCCGCCCCAGCATTTT
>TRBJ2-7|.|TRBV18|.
CASSQSGDAYEQYF
TGTGCCAGCTCTCAGTCGGGGGATGCCTACGAGCAGTACTTC
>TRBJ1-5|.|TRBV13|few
CASSLAGNQPQHF
TGTGCCAGCAGCTTGGCGGGCAATCAGCCCCAGCATTTT
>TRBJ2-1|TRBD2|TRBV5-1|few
CASSVELSGEQFF
TGCGCCAGCAGCGTGGAACTTAGCGGGGAGCAGTTCTTC
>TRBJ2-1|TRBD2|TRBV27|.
CASSLLREYNEQFF
TGTGCCAGCAGTTTGTTGCGGGAGTACAATGAGCAGTTCTTC
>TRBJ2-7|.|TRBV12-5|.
CASGLVGGNAYEQYF
TGTGCTAGTGGTTTGGTGGGCGGGAACGCCTACGAGCAGTACTTC
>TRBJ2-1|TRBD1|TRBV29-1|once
CSVEVPGQGEYNEQFF
TGCAGCGTTGAAGTCCCGGGACAGGGGGAATACAATGAGCAGTTCTTC
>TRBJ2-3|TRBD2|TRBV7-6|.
CASSPGLAGGPDTQYF
TGTGCCAGCAGCCCGGGACTAGCGGGGGGACCAGATACGCAGTATTTT
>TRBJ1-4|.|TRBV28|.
CASSFDRATNEKLFF
TGTGCCAGCAGTTTCGACAGAGCAACTAATGAAAAACTGTTTTTT
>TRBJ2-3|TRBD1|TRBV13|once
CASSQRDRADSTQYF
TGTGCCAGCAGCCAACGGGACAGGGCCGATTCTACGCAGTATTTT
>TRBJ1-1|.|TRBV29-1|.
CSVVPDTEAFF
TGCAGCGTCGTCCCAGACACTGAAGCTTTCTTT
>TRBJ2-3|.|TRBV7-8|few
CASGKTFAQYF
TGTGCTTCCGGGAAGACCTTTGCGCAGTATTTT
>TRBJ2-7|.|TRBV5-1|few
CASSLGGVSYEQYF
TGCGCCAGCAGCTTGGGGGGGGTCTCCTACGAGCAGTACTTC